Following are 3 T cell receptor beta chains from one sample sequenced in a study of low-dose radiotherapy and immunotherapy resistance in tumors. Time point: before trial treatment. Covering alpha and beta chains, TRAV- and TRBV-specific primers were used for the first-strand cDNA. A 20-cycle PCR with a constant-region primer and V-primer adapter amplified TCRs. TCRdb reprocessed the reads with MiXCR, giving one entry per CDR3 protein. This table holds around 83,000 distinct CDR3 sequences, 15% to 20% found once. The specimen comprised PBMCs, sampled before treatment. The receptor set was obtained from a male donor with prostate cancer.

This clonotype was seen repeatedly, ten times or more. The chain combines TRBV7-2 with TRBJ1-2, with TRBD1 identical over 11 bases. The V gene end was trimmed by 4 bases and the J gene end by 7 bases; junction bases not matched to a gene: 5. Germline V gives CDR1 SGHTA, CDR2 FQGNSA. The CDR3 runs 14 residues. CDR3 region: CASSSRTGGIGYTF. CDR3 coding DNA: TGTGCCAGCAGCTCCCGGACAGGGGGCATTGGCTACACCTTC.

This clonotype was seen at least ten times. The chain's CDR3 is CASSWEYEQYF. The CDR3 DNA reads as TGTGCCAGCAGTTGGGAGTACGAGCAGTACTTC. The chain is built from TRBV6-2 or TRBV6-3 and TRBJ2-7, with D possibly TRBD2 on 5 matching bases. Germline loops: CDR1 MNHEY, CDR2 SVGEGT. The V and J ends lost 4 bases and 4 bases respectively, with 5 bases between them. The length of the CDR3 is 11 residues.

The chain combines TRBV5-5 with TRBJ1-6, with D possibly matching TRBD1 (6 bases). Trimming cost V 7 bases and J 7 bases, with 18 bases left between them. The CDR3 runs 15 residues. Germline CDR1 SGHKS, CDR2 YYEKEE (reference sequence). The CDR3 region has the DNA TGTGCCAGCCAGAAGAGACAGGAGCCGAATTCACCCCTCCACTTT. Translating it yields CASQKRQEPNSPLHF.